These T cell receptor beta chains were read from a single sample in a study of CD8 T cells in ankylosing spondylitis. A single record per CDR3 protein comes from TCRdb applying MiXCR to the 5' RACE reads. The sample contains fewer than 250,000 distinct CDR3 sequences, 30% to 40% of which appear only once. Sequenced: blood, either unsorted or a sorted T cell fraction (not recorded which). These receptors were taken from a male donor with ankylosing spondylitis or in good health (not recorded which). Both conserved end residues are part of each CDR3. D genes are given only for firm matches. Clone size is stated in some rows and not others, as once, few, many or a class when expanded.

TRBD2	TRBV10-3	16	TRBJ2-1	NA	CAISARTGREGNEQFF	TGTGCCATCAGTGCCAGGACGGGACGGGAGGGGAATGAGCAGTTCTTC
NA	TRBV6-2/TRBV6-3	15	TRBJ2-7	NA	CASTPAGILGYEQYF	TGTGCCAGCACCCCGGCCGGGATTCTGGGTTACGAGCAGTACTTC
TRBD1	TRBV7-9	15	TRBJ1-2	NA	CASSPRTDRGYGYTF	TGTGCCAGCAGCCCCCGAACGGACAGGGGCTATGGCTACACCTTC
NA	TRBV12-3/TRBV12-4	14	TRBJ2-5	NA	CASSFGRGVGTQYF	TGTGCCAGCAGTTTTGGCAGGGGAGTAGGGACCCAGTACTTC
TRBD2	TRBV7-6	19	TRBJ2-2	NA	CASSFDRTSGGLNTGELFF	TGTGCCAGCAGCTTCGACAGGACTAGCGGGGGGCTGAACACCGGGGAGCTGTTTTTT
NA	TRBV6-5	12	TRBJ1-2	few	CASSGGDYGYTF	TGTGCCAGCAGTGGGGGGGACTATGGCTACACCTTC
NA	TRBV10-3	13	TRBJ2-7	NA	CAISEGGGYEQYF	TGTGCCATCAGTGAGGGGGGAGGCTACGAGCAGTACTTC
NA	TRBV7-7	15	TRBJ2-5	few	CASSLGGGGMETQYF	TGTGCTAGCAGCTTAGGGGGTGGTGGAATGGAGACCCAGTACTTC
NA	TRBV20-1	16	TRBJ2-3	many	CSARDPGLGGTDTQYF	TGCAGTGCTAGAGATCCCGGACTAGGGGGGACAGATACGCAGTATTTT
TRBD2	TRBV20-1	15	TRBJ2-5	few	CSAAEGLVLGETQYF	TGCAGTGCTGCGGAAGGACTAGTTTTAGGGGAGACCCAGTACTTC
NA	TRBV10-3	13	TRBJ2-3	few	CAISQEGTDTQYF	TGTGCCATCAGTCAGGAGGGGACAGATACGCAGTATTTT
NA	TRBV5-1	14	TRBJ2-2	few	CASSYRDNTGELFF	TGCGCCAGCAGTTATAGGGATAACACCGGGGAGCTGTTTTTT
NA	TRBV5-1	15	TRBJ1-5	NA	CASSVGVDSNQPQHF	TGCGCCAGCAGTGTGGGGGTAGATAGCAATCAGCCCCAGCATTTT
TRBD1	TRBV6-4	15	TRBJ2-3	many	CASSDQGVSTDTQYF	TGTGCCAGCAGTGACCAGGGGGTTAGCACAGATACGCAGTATTTT
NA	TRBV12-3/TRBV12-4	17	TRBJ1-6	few	CASSLSKGRAVQSPLHF	TGTGCCAGCAGTTTGTCTAAGGGCAGGGCGGTACAGTCACCCCTCCACTTT
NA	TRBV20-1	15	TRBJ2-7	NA	CSARDLDGETYEQYF	TGCAGTGCTAGAGATCTGGACGGGGAAACCTACGAGCAGTACTTC
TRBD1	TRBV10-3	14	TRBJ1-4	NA	CAISGTGEKEKLFF	TGTGCCATCAGCGGGACAGGGGAGAAAGAAAAACTGTTTTTT
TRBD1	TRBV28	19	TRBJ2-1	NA	CASSLSLRVQGVYPNEQFF	TGTGCCAGCAGTTTATCCCTAAGAGTACAGGGGGTCTACCCCAATGAGCAGTTCTTC